Below, 22 T cell receptor beta chains from the same sample are listed, as sequenced in a study of cytotoxic CD8 clonotypes in ibrutinib-treated CLL. Assay: immunoSEQ multiplex PCR; the TCRdb copy retains only in-frame clones and omits some. The sample includes 300,000 to 400,000 clones, about 64% of them seen just once. The sample consisted of PBMCs, taken after 36 months of ibrutinib treatment. The receptors come from a human donor with chronic lymphocytic leukemia.

J is TRBJ1-1 and V is TRBV5-8; D perhaps matches TRBD1 (6 bases). The V end was cut by 4 bases, the J end by 3 bases, with 16 bases between. The CDR3 runs 15 residues. The germline V gene encodes CDR1 SGHTS and CDR2 YDEGEE. The CDR3 DNA follows: TGTGCCAGCAGCCAGGGGAGAGGATACGACACTGAAGCTTTCTTT. This encodes CASSQGRGYDTEAFF.

This chain links TRBV13 with TRBJ2-7; 7 bases map to TRBD2. After removal of 5 bases from V and 5 bases from J, the junction contained 9 bases not matched to a gene. Looked up from germline, CDR1 is PRHDT and CDR2 is FYEKMQ (reference sequence). The CDR3 runs 14 residues. The CDR3 sequence is CASSRRGRVDEQYF. Written as DNA, the CDR3 is TGTGCCAGCAGCCGGCGGGGGAGAGTGGACGAGCAGTACTTC.

V and J are TRBV5-1 and TRBJ2-5, with D maybe TRBD2 (5 bases). V lost 0 bases and J lost 2, with 8 bases in between. CDR1 is SGHRS and CDR2 is YFSETQ in the germline V gene. The CDR3 is 14 residues long. Here the CDR3 reads CASSLAGIQETQYF. The DNA for the CDR3 is TGCGCCAGCAGCTTGGCCGGGATACAAGAGACCCAGTACTTC.

This clone came up once. The chain has TRBV28 and TRBJ2-3; 12 bases map to TRBD1. The CDR3 runs 14 residues. The germline CDR1 and CDR2 sequences are MDHEN and SYDVKM. J was trimmed by 5 bases and V by 6 bases; bases with no gene match: 3. CDR3: CASRRDRGLDTQYF. The DNA of the CDR3 is TGTGCCAGCAGGAGGGACAGGGGGCTAGATACGCAGTATTTT.

This chain joins TRBV15 and TRBJ1-4; D is perhaps TRBD1 (6 bases). Per the germline V gene, CDR1 is LNHNV and CDR2 is YYDKDF (reference sequence). The CDR3 extends over 17 amino acids. Trimming took 1 base from V and 3 from J, leaving 15 bases between them. CDR3 in amino acids: CATSRGDGGLANEKLFF. Here the CDR3 DNA reads TGTGCCACCAGCAGAGGGGACGGGGGGCTCGCTAATGAAAAACTGTTTTTT.

Worth noting for this clone: An end of the junction differs from the germline gene, which may be a read error. The chain recombines TRBV29-1 with TRBJ2-1; D possibly corresponds to TRBD2 (6 bases). There are 16 residues in the CDR3. From germline, CDR1 is SQVTM and CDR2 ANQGSEA. CDR3 sequence: CSVSTPRDSRYNKQFF. DNA of the CDR3: TGCAGCGTTAGTACCCCCCGGGACTCCCGCTACAATAAGCAGTTCTTC.

V is TRBV19 and J is TRBJ1-5; possible D gene TRBD1, 5 bases. The CDR3 has 16 residues. Germline V gene data show CDR1 as LNHDA and CDR2 as SQIVND (reference sequence). V lost 3 bases and J lost 5, with 17 bases in between. The CDR3 here is CASSIVTGAADQPQHF. CDR3 sequence (DNA): TGTGCCAGTAGTATTGTGACCGGGGCAGCGGATCAGCCCCAGCATTTT.

V is TRBV6-5 and J is TRBJ1-4, with D uncertain. The CDR3 is 13 residues long. The V end was cut by 6 bases, the J end by 3 bases, with 8 bases between. The V gene's germline CDR1 is MNHEY and CDR2 SVGAGI. CDR3 sequence (DNA): TGTGCCAGCAGGACCAGGCCTAATGAAAAACTGTTTTTT. It specifies CASRTRPNEKLFF.

CDR3 residues: CASSFGGGRETQYF. The CDR3 DNA reads TGTGCCAGCAGCTTCGGGGGAGGCAGGGAGACCCAGTACTTC. The J gene is TRBJ2-5, the V gene TRBV7-2; TRBD2 is a possible D gene (6 bases). CDR3 length: 14 residues. The germline V and J ends were trimmed by 3 bases and 5 bases, with 13 bases remaining between them. Germline CDR1 reads SGHTA; CDR2 reads FQGNSA.

The rearrangement joins TRBV7-9 to TRBJ2-3; 7 bases align to TRBD2. CDR3 length equals 17 residues. Germline loops: CDR1 SEHNR, CDR2 FQNEAQ (reference sequence). Trimming removed 2 bases from V and 0 bases from J; junction bases left unmatched: 8. The CDR3, as DNA: TGTGCCAGCAGCTTAAGCGGGGCGGGCTCTAGCACAGATACGCAGTATTTT. Its protein is CASSLSGAGSSTDTQYF.

The chain combines TRBV4-1 with TRBJ1-1, with TRBD1 as a possible D gene (6 bases). V lost 0 bases, J lost 2 bases, and 10 bases lay in between. In germline, CDR1 is MGHRA, CDR2 YSYEKL. There are 15 residues in the CDR3. The CDR3, as DNA: TGCGCCAGCAGCCAAGACCGGGGGCAAAACACTGAAGCTTTCTTT. Amino acids: CASSQDRGQNTEAFF.

This clone came up once. The chain is built from TRBV6-5 and TRBJ1-2; 7 bases map to TRBD1. The CDR3 spans 15 residues. V gave up 6 bases and J gave up 2 bases; unmatched junction bases: 9. The germline gives CDR1 MNHEY, CDR2 SVGAGI. CDR3 region: CASRPSMTGNYGYTF. The DNA for the CDR3 is TGTGCCAGCAGACCAAGTATGACAGGGAACTATGGCTACACCTTC.

The chain couples TRBV11-1 to TRBJ2-5, with D hard to call. This CDR3 is 13 amino acids long. Germline loops: CDR1 SGHAT, CDR2 FQDESV (reference sequence). V was cut by 3 bases and J by 4 bases, with 9 bases left in between. CDR3 DNA: TGTGCCAGCAGCTTGGGGTACCGAGAGACCCAGTACTTC. Translation: CASSLGYRETQYF.

V is TRBV19 and J is TRBJ2-3, with 11 bases that match TRBD2. After removal of 4 bases from V and 0 bases from J, the junction contained 9 bases not matched to a gene. The CDR3 sequence is 18 residues long. Germline V lookup: CDR1 LNHDA, CDR2 SQIVND (reference sequence). CDR3 in amino acids: CASSSLAGGPASTDTQYF. The CDR3 coding sequence is TGTGCCAGTAGTAGTCTAGCGGGAGGACCAGCCAGCACAGATACGCAGTATTTT. Full variable domain (missing parts from reference TRBV19 and TRBJ2-3): DGGITQSPKYLFRKEGQNVTLSCEQNLNHDAMYWYRQDPGQGLRLIYYSQIVNDFQKGDIAEGYSVSREKKESFPLTVTSAQKNPTAFYLCASSSLAGGPASTDTQYFGPGTRLTVL.

The chain links TRBV5-4 to TRBJ2-7, with 7 bases fitting TRBD1. The CDR3 consists of 14 residues. The V gene end was trimmed by 4 bases and the J gene end by 0 bases; junction bases not matched to a gene: 4. Germline CDR1 reads SGHNT; CDR2 reads YYREEE (reference sequence). CDR3 coding DNA: TGTGCCAGCAGCCCCGGGACAGACTCCTACGAGCAGTACTTC. Its translation is CASSPGTDSYEQYF.

V is TRBV13 and J is TRBJ2-3; 7 nucleotides agree with TRBD2. Germline values: CDR1 PRHDT, CDR2 FYEKMQ (reference sequence). Trimming at V came to 6 bases and at J to 9 bases, leaving 6 bases not matched to a gene. The CDR3 is made up of 12 amino acids. CDR3 protein: CASSSVGGTQYF. The CDR3 DNA sequence: TGTGCCAGCAGTTCCGTGGGGGGGACGCAGTATTTT.

This chain links TRBV6-5 with TRBJ2-3; 10 bases map to TRBD2. Germline V gene sequence: CDR1 MNHEY, CDR2 SVGAGI. The CDR3 extends over 15 amino acids. The trim removed 7 bases at V and 1 base at J, leaving 5 bases unmatched. The CDR3 bases are TGTGCCAGCAAAACCGGACTAGCGGGCACAGATACGCAGTATTTT. This codes for CASKTGLAGTDTQYF.

This clone showed up just a few times. The rearrangement links TRBV6-5 to TRBJ1-2; 7 bases are shared with TRBD1. CDR1 is MNHEY, CDR2 SVGAGI, per germline. This CDR3 is built from 13 residues. V lost 0 bases, J lost 7 bases, and 2 bases stayed unmatched. CDR3 region: CASSYSRGPGYTF. The CDR3 DNA follows: TGTGCCAGCAGTTACTCGAGGGGGCCTGGCTACACCTTC.

The genes are TRBV10-3 and TRBJ1-1; 8 bases agree with TRBD1. The CDR3 totals 16 residues. Looked up from germline, CDR1 is ENHRY and CDR2 is SYGVKD. V lost 4 bases and J lost 4; bases outside the gene matches: 11. CDR3 loop: CAISARTGIMGTEAFF. CDR3 in DNA: TGTGCCATCAGTGCTCGGACAGGGATAATGGGCACTGAAGCTTTCTTT.

The chain combines TRBV28 with TRBJ2-7; 8 bases map to TRBD2. V lost 3 bases, J lost 3 bases, and 7 bases stayed unmatched. Looked up from germline, CDR1 is MDHEN and CDR2 is SYDVKM. The CDR3 totals 15 residues. Written as DNA, the CDR3 is TGTGCCAGCAGTTTTTCAGCGGGAGCTCTCTACGAGCAGTACTTC. As protein: CASSFSAGALYEQYF.

As to this clone: The junction does not match germline at one end; this may be a read error. The CDR3 nucleotides are TGTGCCAGTAGCTTAGCGTTTAGACTGACAAACTATGGCTACACCTTC. This encodes CASSLAFRLTNYGYTF. The rearrangement uses TRBV7-2 and TRBJ1-2; D remains ambiguous. CDR3 length: 16 residues. The germline V gene encodes CDR1 SGHTA and CDR2 FQGNSA.

This clone was found once. The chain joins TRBV9 to TRBJ2-1; 9 bases line up with TRBD1. The CDR3 length is 14 residues. V lost 0 bases and J lost 8; bases outside the gene matches: 3. CDR1 is SGDLS, CDR2 YYNGEE, per germline. This CDR3 is CASSVDRGQDEQFF. The CDR3 DNA sequence: TGTGCCAGCAGCGTAGACAGGGGGCAGGATGAGCAGTTCTTC.